The T cell receptor beta chain under discussion was sequenced for a study of Graves' ophthalmopathy and Graves' hyperthyroidism. At least ten counts were recorded for this clonotype. CDR1 and CDR2 (germline): WSHSY, SAAADI. The CDR3 spans 18 residues. V lost 2 bases and J lost 7; bases outside the gene matches: 9. Amplification from RNA transcripts yielded the TCR beta CDR3 regions. RT-PCR was first run with HTBI primers, then multiplex PCR in a second round. TCRdb re-called the multiplex PCR reads with MiXCR, one entry per CDR3 protein. This table has roughly 380,000 distinct CDR3 sequences, 15% appearing once. Thyroid ultrasound, orbital computed tomography, TRAb, serum thyroxine and clinical symptoms formed the basis of diagnosis.

The sample comprised peripheral blood. This TCR derives from a young woman with stable Graves' hyperthyroidism. The V call is TRBV10-2, the J call TRBJ1-6; 12 positions agree with TRBD1. The CDR3 region is CASSETGTGGGSNSPLHF. DNA of the CDR3: TGCGCCAGCAGTGAGACTGGGACAGGGGGCGGCTCAAATTCACCCCTCCACTTT.